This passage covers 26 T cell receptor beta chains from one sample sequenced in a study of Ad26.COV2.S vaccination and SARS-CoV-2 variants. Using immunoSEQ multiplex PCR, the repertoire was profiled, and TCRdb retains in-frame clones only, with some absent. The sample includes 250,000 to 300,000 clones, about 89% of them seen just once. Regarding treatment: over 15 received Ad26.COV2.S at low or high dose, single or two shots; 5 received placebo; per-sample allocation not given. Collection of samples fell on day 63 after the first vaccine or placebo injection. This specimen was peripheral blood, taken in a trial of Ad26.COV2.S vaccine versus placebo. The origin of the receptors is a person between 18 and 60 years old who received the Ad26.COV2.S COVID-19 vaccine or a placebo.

The chain's CDR3 is CASSLDRDRETQYF. The CDR3 DNA reads TGTGCCAGCAGCCTAGACAGAGATAGAGAGACCCAGTACTTC. This chain connects TRBV7-2 to TRBJ2-5; D may be TRBD1 (5 bases). V was trimmed by 5 bases and J by 4 bases, leaving 14 bases between them. The CDR3 covers 14 residues. Germline CDR1 reads SGHTA; CDR2 reads FQGNSA. The full variable domain, in which reference TRBV7-2 and TRBJ2-5 provide the parts outside the CDR3, is GAGVSQSPSNKVTEKGKDVELRCDPISGHTALYWYRQSLGQGLEFLIYFQGNSAPDKSGLPSDRFSAERTGGSVSTLTIQRTQQEDSAVYLCASSLDRDRETQYFGPGTRLLVL.

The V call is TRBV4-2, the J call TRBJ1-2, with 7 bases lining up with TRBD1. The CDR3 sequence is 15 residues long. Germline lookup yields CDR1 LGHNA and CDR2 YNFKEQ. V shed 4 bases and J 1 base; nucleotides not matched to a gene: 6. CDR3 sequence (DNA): TGTGCCAGCAGCCGCTACCGGGACAGTAACTATGGCTACACCTTC. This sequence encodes CASSRYRDSNYGYTF.

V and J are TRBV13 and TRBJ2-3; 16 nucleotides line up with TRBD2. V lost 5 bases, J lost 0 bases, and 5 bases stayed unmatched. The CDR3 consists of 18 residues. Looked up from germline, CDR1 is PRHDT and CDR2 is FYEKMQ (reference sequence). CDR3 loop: CASSRGLAGGSSTDTQYF. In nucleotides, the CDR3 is TGTGCCAGCAGCAGGGGACTAGCGGGAGGGTCGAGCACAGATACGCAGTATTTT.

The CDR3 coding sequence is TGTGCCAGCAGCTTGAGCCGGGGGGAGACCCAGTACTTC. Protein product: CASSLSRGETQYF. The rearrangement uses TRBV5-6 and TRBJ2-5, with TRBD2 as a possible D gene (6 bases). Deletions cut 1 base from V and 5 bases from J, with 9 bases between. Germline lookup yields CDR1 SGHDT and CDR2 YYEEEE. This CDR3 is built from 13 residues.

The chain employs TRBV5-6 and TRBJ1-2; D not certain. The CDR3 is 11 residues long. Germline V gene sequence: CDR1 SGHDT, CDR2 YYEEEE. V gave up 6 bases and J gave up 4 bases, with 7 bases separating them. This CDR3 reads CASTDTYGYTF. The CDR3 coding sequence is TGTGCCAGCACCGACACCTATGGCTACACCTTC.

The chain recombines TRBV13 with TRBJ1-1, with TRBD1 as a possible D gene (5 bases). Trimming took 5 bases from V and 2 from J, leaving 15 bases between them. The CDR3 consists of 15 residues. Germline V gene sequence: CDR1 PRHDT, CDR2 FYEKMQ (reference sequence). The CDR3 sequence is CASSPRQKVNTEAFF. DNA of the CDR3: TGTGCCAGCAGCCCCCGACAGAAGGTTAACACTGAAGCTTTCTTT.

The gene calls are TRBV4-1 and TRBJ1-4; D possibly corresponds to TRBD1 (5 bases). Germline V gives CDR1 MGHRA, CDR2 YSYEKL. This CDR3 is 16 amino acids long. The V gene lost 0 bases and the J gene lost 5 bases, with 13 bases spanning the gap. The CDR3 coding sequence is TGCGCCAGCAGCCAAGAGTCCGGGGCACGAAATGAAAAACTGTTTTTT. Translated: CASSQESGARNEKLFF.

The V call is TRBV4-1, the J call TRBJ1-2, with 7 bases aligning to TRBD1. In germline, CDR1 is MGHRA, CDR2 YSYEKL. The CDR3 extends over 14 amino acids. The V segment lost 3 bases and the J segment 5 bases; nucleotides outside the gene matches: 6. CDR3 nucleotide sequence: TGCGCCAGCAGCCAGGAAGGGACAGCTTATGGCTACACCTTC. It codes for CASSQEGTAYGYTF.

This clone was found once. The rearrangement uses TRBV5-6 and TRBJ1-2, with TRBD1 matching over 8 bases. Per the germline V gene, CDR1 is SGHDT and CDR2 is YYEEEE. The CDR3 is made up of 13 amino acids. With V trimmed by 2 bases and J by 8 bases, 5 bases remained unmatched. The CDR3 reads CASSFRGRWGYTF. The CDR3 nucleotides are TGTGCCAGCAGCTTCAGGGGGCGCTGGGGCTACACCTTC. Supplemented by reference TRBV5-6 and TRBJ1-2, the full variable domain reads DAGVTQSPTHLIKTRGQQVTLRCSPKSGHDTVSWYQQALGQGPQFIFQYYEEEERQRGNFPDRFSGHQFPNYSSELNVNALLLGDSALYLCASSFRGRWGYTFGSGTRLTVV.

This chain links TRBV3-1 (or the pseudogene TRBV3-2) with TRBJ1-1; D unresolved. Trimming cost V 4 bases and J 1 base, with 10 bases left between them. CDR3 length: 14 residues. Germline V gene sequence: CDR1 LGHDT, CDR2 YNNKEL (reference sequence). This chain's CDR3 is CASSLLVENTEAFF. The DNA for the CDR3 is TGTGCCAGCAGCCTACTTGTTGAGAACACTGAAGCTTTCTTT.

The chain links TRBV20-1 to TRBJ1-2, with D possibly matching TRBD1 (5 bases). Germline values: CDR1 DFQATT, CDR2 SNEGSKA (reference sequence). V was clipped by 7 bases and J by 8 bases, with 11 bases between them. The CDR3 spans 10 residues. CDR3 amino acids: CSGGGRGYTF. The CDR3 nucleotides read TGCAGTGGGGGCGGCCGAGGCTACACCTTC.

The CDR3 nucleotides read TGTGCCAGCAGTGATGCGAAAAGGACAGGCGCCAATCAGCCCCAGCATTTT. Its protein is CASSDAKRTGANQPQHF. V and J are TRBV6-1 and TRBJ1-5; 7 bases fit TRBD1. The V gene end was trimmed by 3 bases and the J gene end by 3 bases; junction bases not matched to a gene: 11. The CDR3 is made up of 17 amino acids. Germline V lookup: CDR1 MNHNS, CDR2 SASEGT.

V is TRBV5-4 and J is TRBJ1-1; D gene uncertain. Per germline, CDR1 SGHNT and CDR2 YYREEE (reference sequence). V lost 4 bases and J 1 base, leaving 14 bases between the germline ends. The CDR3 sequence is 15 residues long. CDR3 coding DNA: TGTGCCAGCAGCCTAGGGTCCACCTCGAACACTGAAGCTTTCTTT. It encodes CASSLGSTSNTEAFF.

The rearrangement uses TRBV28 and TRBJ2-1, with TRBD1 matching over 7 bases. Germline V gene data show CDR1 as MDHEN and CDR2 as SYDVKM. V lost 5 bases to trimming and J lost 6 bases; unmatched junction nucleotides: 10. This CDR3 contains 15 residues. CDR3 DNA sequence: TGTGCCAGCAGTATCGCAGACAGGGATGGCAATGAGCAGTTCTTC. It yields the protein CASSIADRDGNEQFF. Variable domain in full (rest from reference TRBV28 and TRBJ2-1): DVKVTQSSRYLVKRTGEKVFLECVQDMDHENMFWYRQDPGLGLRLIYFSYDVKMKEKGDIPEGYSVSREKKERFSLILESASTNQTSMYLCASSIADRDGNEQFFGPGTRLTVL.

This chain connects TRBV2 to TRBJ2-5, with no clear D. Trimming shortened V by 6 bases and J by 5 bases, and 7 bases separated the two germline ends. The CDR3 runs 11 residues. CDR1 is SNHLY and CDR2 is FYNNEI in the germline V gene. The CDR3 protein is CASRQVETQYF. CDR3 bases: TGTGCCAGCAGGCAGGTTGAGACCCAGTACTTC.

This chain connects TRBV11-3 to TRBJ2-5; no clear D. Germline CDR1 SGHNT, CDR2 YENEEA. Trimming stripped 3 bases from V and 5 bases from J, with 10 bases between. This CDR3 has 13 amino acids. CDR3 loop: CASSFGAKETQYF. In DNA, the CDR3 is TGTGCCAGCAGCTTTGGAGCCAAGGAGACCCAGTACTTC. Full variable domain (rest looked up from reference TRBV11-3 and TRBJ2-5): EAGVVQSPRYKIIEKKQPVAFWCNPISGHNTLYWYLQNLGQGPELLIRYENEEAVDDSQLPKDRFSAERLKGVDSTLKIQPAELGDSAVYLCASSFGAKETQYFGPGTRLLVL.

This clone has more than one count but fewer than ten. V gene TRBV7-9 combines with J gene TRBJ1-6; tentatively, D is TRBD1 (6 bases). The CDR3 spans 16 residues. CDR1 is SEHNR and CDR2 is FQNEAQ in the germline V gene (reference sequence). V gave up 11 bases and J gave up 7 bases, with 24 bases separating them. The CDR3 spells CAGAARGGARNSPLHF. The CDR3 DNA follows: TGTGCCGGCGCCGCTCGAGGGGGGGCGCGCAATTCACCCCTCCACTTT.

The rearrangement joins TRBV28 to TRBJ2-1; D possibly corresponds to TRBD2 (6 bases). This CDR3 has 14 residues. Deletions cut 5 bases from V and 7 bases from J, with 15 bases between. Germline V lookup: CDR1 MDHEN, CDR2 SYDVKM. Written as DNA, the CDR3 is TGTGCCAGCAGTACGCCCACGACTAGAAATGAGCAGTTCTTC. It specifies CASSTPTTRNEQFF.

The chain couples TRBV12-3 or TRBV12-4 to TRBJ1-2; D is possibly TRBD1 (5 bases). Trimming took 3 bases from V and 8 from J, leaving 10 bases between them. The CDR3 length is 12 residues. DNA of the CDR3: TGTGCCAGCAGTTTCGATAGGGGCGGCTACACCTTC. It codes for CASSFDRGGYTF.

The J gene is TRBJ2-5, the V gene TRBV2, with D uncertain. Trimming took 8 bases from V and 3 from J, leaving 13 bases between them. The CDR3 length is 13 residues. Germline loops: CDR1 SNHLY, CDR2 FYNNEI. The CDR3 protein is CASQVFFEETQYF. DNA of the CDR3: TGTGCCAGCCAGGTGTTTTTCGAAGAGACCCAGTACTTC.

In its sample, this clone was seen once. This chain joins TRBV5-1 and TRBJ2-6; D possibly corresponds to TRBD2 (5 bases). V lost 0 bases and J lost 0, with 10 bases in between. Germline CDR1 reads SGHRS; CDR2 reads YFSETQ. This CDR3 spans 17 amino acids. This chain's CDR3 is CASSLGATSSGANVLTF. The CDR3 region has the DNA TGCGCCAGCAGCTTGGGGGCCACTAGCTCTGGGGCCAACGTCCTGACTTTC.

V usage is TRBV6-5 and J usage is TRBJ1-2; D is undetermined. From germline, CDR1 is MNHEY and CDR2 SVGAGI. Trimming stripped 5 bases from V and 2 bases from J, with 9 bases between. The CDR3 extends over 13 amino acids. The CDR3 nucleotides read TGTGCCAGCAGTAGCGACGGGAACTATGGCTACACCTTC. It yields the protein CASSSDGNYGYTF.

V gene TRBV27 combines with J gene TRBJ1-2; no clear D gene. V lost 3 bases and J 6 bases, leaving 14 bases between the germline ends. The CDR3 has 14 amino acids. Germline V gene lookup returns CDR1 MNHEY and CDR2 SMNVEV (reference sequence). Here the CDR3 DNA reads TGTGCCAGCAGTTTCGGCCCCAACAAGGATGGCTACACCTTC. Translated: CASSFGPNKDGYTF.

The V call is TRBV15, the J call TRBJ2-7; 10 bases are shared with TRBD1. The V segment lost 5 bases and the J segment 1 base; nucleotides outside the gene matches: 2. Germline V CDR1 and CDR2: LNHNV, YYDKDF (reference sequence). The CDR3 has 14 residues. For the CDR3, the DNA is TGTGCCACCAGCGGGGACAGGGGATCCTACGAGCAGTACTTC. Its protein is CATSGDRGSYEQYF.

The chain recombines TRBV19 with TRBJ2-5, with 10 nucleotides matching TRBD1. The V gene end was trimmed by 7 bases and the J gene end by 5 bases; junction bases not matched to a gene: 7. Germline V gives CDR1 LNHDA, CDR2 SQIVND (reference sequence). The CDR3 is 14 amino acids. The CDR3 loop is CASKRGQGIETQYF. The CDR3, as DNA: TGTGCCAGTAAGAGGGGACAGGGGATCGAGACCCAGTACTTC.

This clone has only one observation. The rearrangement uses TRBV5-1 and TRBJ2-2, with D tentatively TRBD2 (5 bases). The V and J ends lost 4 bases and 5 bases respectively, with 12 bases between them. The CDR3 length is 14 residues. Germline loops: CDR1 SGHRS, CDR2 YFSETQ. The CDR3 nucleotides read TGCGCCAGCAGCCCAGGTCCGGGGACCGGGGAGCTGTTTTTT. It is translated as CASSPGPGTGELFF.